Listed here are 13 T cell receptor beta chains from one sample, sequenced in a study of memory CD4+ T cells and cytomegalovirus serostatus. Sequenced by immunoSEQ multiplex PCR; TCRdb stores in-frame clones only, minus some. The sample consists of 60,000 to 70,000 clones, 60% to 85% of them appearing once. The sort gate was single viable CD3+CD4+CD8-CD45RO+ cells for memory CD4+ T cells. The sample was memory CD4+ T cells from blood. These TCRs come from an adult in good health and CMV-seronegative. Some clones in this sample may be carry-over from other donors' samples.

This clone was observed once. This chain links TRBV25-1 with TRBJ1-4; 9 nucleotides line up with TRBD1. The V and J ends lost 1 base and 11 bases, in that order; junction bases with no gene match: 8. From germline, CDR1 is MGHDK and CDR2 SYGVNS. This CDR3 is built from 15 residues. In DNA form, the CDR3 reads TGTGCCAGCAGTGAATCTGGGACAGGGCGACTTAAACTGTTTTTT. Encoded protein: CASSESGTGRLKLFF.

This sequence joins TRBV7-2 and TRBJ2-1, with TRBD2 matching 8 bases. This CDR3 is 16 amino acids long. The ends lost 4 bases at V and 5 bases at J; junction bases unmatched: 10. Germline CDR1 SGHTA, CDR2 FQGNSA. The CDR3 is CASSSPRGGPNNEQFF. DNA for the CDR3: TGTGCCAGCAGCTCCCCCCGGGGGGGCCCCAACAATGAGCAGTTCTTC.

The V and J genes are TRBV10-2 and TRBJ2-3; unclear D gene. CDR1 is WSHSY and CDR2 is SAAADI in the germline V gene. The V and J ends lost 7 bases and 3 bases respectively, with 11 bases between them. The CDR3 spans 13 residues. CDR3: CASIPPETDTQYF. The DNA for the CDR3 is TGCGCCAGCATCCCACCTGAGACAGATACGCAGTATTTT.

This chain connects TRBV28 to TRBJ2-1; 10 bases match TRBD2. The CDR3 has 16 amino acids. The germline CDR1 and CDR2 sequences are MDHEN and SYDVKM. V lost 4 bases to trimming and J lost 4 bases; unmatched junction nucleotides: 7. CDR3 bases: TGTGCCAGCAGTTCCCAAAGACTAGCGGGTTACAATGAGCAGTTCTTC. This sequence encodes CASSSQRLAGYNEQFF.

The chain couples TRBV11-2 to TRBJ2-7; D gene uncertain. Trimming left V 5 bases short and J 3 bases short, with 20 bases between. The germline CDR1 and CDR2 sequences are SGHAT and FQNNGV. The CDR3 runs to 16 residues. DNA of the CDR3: TGTGCCAGCAGCCCCCTCCGTTGGACCCGGATCTACGAGCAGTACTTC. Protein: CASSPLRWTRIYEQYF.

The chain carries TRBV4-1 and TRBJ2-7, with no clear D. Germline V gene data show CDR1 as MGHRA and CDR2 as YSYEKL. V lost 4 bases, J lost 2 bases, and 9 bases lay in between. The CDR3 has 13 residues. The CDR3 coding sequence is TGCGCCAGCAGCCTCGACCGTCCCTACGAGCAGTACTTC. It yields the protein CASSLDRPYEQYF.

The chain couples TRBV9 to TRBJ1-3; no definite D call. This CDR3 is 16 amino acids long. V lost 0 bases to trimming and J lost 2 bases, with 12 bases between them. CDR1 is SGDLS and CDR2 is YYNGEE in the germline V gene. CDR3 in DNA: TGTGCCAGCAGCGTAGGCGGCAGCCAGGCTGGAAACACCATATATTTT. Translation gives CASSVGGSQAGNTIYF.

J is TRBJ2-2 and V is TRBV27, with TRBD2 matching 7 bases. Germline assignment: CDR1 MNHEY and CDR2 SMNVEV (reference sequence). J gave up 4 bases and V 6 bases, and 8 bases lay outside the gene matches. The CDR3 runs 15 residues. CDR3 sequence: CASSSSGTTTGELFF. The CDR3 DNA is TGTGCCAGCAGCTCTTCCGGGACTACCACCGGGGAGCTGTTTTTT.

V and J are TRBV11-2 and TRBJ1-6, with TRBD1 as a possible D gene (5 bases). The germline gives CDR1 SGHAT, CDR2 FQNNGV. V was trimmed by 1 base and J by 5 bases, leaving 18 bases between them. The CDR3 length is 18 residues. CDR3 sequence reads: CASSLAPWTVGDNSPLHF. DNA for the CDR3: TGTGCCAGCAGCTTAGCCCCCTGGACCGTAGGGGATAATTCACCCCTCCACTTT.

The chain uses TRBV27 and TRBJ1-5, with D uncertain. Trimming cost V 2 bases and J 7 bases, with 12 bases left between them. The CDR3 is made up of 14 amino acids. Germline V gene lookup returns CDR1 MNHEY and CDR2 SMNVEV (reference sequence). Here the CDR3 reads CASSLGPGRQPQHF. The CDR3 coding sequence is TGTGCCAGCAGTTTAGGTCCGGGGAGGCAGCCCCAGCATTTT.

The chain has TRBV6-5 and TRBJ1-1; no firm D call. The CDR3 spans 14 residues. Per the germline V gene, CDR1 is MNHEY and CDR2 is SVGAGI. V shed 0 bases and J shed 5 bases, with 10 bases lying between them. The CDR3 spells CASSYSGSRTEAFF. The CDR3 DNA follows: TGTGCCAGCAGTTACTCGGGTAGTCGTACTGAAGCTTTCTTT.

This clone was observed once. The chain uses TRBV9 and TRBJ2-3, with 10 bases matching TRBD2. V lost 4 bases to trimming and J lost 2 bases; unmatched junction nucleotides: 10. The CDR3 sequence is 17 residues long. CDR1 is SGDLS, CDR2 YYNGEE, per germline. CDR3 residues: CASSPGALAGDTDTQYF. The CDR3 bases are TGTGCCAGCAGCCCTGGGGCGCTAGCGGGGGACACAGATACGCAGTATTTT.

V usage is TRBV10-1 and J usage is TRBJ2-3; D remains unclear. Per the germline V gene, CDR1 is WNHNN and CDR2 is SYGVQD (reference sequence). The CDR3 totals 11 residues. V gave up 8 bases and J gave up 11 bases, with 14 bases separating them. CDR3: CASRPGPRQYF. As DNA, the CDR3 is TGCGCCAGCCGACCGGGCCCCCGGCAGTATTTT.